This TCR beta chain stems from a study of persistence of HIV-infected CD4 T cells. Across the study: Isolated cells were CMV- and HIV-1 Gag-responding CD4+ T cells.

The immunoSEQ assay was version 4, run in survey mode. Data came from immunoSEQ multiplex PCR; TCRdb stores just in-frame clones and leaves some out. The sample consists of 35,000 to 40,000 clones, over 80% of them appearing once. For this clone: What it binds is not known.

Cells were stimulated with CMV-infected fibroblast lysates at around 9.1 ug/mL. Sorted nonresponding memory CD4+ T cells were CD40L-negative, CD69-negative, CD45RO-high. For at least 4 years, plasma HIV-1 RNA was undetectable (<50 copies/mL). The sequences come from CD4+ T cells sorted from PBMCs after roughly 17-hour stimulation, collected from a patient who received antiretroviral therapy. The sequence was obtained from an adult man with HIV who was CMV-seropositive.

This CDR3 is CASSSPGATDTQYF. The CDR3 bases are TGTGCCAGCAGCTCCCCTGGGGCCACAGATACGCAGTATTTT. The chain uses TRBV9 and TRBJ2-3; the D gene is possibly TRBD1 (5 bases). Trimming took 4 bases from V and 2 from J, leaving 11 bases between them. Germline V lookup: CDR1 SGDLS, CDR2 YYNGEE. The CDR3 contains 14 residues.